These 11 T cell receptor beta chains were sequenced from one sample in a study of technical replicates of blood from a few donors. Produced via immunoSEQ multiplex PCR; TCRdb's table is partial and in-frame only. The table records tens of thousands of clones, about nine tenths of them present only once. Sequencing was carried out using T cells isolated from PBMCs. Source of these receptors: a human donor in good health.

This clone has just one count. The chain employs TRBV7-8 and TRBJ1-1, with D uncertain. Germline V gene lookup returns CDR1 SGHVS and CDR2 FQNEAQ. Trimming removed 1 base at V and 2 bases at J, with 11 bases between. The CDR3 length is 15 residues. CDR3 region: CASSLGAVLNTEAFF. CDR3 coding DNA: TGTGCCAGCAGCTTAGGGGCAGTACTTAACACTGAAGCTTTCTTT.

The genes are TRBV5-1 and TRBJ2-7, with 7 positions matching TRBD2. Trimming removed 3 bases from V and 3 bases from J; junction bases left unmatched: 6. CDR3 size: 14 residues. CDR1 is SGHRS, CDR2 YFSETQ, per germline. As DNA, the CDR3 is TGCGCCAGCAGCTCCCAGGGACTAAACTACGAGCAGTACTTC. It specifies CASSSQGLNYEQYF.

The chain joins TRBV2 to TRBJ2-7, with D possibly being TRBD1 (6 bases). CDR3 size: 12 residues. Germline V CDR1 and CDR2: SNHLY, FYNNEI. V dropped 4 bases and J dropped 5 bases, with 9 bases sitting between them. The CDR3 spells CASSAGQNEQYF. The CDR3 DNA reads TGTGCCAGCAGTGCGGGACAAAACGAGCAGTACTTC. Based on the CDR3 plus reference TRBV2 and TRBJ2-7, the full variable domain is EPEVTQTPSHQVTQMGQEVILRCVPISNHLYFYWYRQILGQKVEFLVSFYNNEISEKSEIFDDQFSVERPDGSNFTLKIRSTKLEDSAMYFCASSAGQNEQYFGPGTRLTVT.

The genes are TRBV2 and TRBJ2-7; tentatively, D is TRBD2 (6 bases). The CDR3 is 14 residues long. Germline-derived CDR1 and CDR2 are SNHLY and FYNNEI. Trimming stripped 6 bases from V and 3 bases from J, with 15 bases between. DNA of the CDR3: TGTGCCAGCAGGCGGGATAGCGGAGGCTACGAGCAGTACTTC. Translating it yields CASRRDSGGYEQYF.

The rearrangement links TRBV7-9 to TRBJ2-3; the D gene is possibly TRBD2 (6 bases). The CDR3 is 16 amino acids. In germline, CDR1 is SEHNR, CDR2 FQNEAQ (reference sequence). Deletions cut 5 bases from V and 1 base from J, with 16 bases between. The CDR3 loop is CASSVRLEAGTDTQYF. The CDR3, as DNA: TGTGCCAGCAGCGTTCGACTAGAAGCTGGCACAGATACGCAGTATTTT.

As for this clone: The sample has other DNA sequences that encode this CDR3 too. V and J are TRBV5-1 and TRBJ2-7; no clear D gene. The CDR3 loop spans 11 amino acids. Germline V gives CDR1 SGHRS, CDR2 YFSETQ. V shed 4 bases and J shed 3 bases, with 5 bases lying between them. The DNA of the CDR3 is TGCGCCAGCAGCCCAGGCTACGAGCAGTACTTC. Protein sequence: CASSPGYEQYF.

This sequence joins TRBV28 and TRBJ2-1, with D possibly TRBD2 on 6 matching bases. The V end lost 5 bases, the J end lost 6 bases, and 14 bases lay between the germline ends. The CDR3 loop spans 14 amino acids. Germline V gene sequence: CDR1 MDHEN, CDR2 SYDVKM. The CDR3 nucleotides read TGTGCCAGCAGTCGCGCTGTGGAGGGCAATGAGCAGTTCTTC. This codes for CASSRAVEGNEQFF.

This chain's CDR3 is CASSEPSYSTIYF. The DNA of the CDR3 is TGTGCCAGCAGCGAGCCAAGTTATAGCACCATATATTTT. This rearrangement joins TRBV14 to TRBJ1-3; D not resolved. The CDR3 totals 13 residues. Trimming removed 5 bases from V and 9 bases from J, with 14 bases in between. The V gene's germline CDR1 is SGHDN and CDR2 FVKESK. Together with reference TRBV14 and TRBJ1-3, the CDR3 gives the full variable domain: EAGVTQFPSHSVIEKGQTVTLRCDPISGHDNLYWYRRVMGKEIKFLLHFVKESKQDESGMPNNRFLAERTGGTYSTLKVQPAELEDSGVYFCASSEPSYSTIYFGEGSWLTVV.

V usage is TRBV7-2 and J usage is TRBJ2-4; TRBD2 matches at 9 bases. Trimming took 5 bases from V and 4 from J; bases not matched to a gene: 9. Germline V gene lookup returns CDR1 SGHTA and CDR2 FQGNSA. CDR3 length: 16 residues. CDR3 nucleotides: TGTGCCAGCAGCCCTTTTGCTAGCGGGGTGAAAAACATTCAGTACTTC. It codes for CASSPFASGVKNIQYF.

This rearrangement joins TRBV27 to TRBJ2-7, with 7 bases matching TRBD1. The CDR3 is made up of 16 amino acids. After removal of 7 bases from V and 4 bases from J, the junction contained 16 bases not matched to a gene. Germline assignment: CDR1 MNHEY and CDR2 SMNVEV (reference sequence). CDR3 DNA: TGTGCCAGCAACCCCGGGACAGCGTACGATCCATACGAGCAGTACTTC. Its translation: CASNPGTAYDPYEQYF.

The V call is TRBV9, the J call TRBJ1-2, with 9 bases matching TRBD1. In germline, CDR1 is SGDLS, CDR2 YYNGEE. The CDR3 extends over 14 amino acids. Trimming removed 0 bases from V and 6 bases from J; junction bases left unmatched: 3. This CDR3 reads CASSVEGDRDGYTF. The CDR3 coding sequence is TGTGCCAGCAGCGTAGAGGGGGACAGGGATGGCTACACCTTC.